The 4 T cell receptor beta chains given below trace back to one sample, sequenced in a study of early T cells in non-severe SARS-CoV-2 infection. Via MiXCR, TCRdb re-called the 5' RACE reads, giving one row per CDR3 protein. Of about 30,000 distinct CDR3 sequences listed, roughly 6.6% were seen once; the top ten hold 30% to 45%. The source material was whole blood. These receptors all come from an adult who was a healthcare worker with PCR-confirmed SARS-CoV-2 infection or an uninfected control (not recorded which).

V is TRBV12-3 or TRBV12-4 and J is TRBJ2-1, with 11 positions matching TRBD2. The CDR3 sequence is 14 residues long. V lost 5 bases, J lost 9 bases, and 6 bases stayed unmatched. The CDR3 is CASSTSGRGSEQFF. DNA of the CDR3: TGTGCCAGCAGTACTAGCGGGAGAGGAAGTGAGCAGTTCTTC.

In its sample, this clonotype was seen many times. The chain carries TRBV11-2 and TRBJ2-1; 11 bases match TRBD2. J gave up 6 bases and V 3 bases, and 10 bases lay outside the gene matches. The CDR3 extends over 17 amino acids. Looked up from germline, CDR1 is SGHAT and CDR2 is FQNNGV. CDR3 nucleotide sequence: TGTGCCAGCAGCTTTCCATCGGCTAGCGGGAGGTCCAATGAGCAGTTCTTC. Protein: CASSFPSASGRSNEQFF.

This clonotype was seen ten or more times. The V gene is TRBV7-2, the J gene TRBJ2-3; 8 bases fit TRBD1. From germline, CDR1 is SGHTA and CDR2 FQGNSA. This CDR3 is built from 15 residues. The trim removed 5 bases at V and 0 bases at J, leaving 4 bases unmatched. The CDR3 region is CASSHHRGSTDTQYF. The CDR3 DNA sequence: TGTGCCAGCAGCCACCACAGGGGGAGCACAGATACGCAGTATTTT.

This clonotype was recorded many times. The V call is TRBV9, the J call TRBJ2-7, with D maybe TRBD1 (5 bases). Per germline, CDR1 SGDLS and CDR2 YYNGEE. V lost 0 bases to trimming and J lost 3 bases, with 13 bases between them. The CDR3 covers 15 residues. The CDR3 loop is CASSVGAGSNYEQYF. CDR3 in DNA: TGTGCCAGCAGCGTAGGGGCAGGGTCCAACTACGAGCAGTACTTC.